These 5 T cell receptor beta chains came from one sample sequenced in a study of blood T cell repertoires in COVID-19. Data came from immunoSEQ multiplex PCR; TCRdb stores just in-frame clones and leaves some out. The data show tens of thousands of clones, 91% seen once. Sample: peripheral blood. The receptors come from a human donor in a cohort sampled during active COVID-19.

The chain employs TRBV11-2 and TRBJ2-4; possible D gene TRBD2, 5 bases. CDR3 length: 16 amino acids. With 0 bases removed from V and 0 bases from J, the gap between germline ends came to 9 bases. Looked up from germline, CDR1 is SGHAT and CDR2 is FQNNGV. CDR3 bases: TGTGCCAGCAGCTTAGATGGGAGCCTAGCCAAAAACATTCAGTACTTC. It is translated as CASSLDGSLAKNIQYF.

V usage is TRBV18 and J usage is TRBJ1-2; TRBD1 matches 10 bases. J was trimmed by 2 bases and V by 6 bases; bases with no gene match: 3. Germline CDR1 and CDR2: KGHSH and LQKENI. CDR3 size: 14 residues. CDR3 coding DNA: TGTGCCAGCTCGCCGGACAGGGGGAACTATGGCTACACCTTC. Its translation: CASSPDRGNYGYTF.

The rearrangement links TRBV27 to TRBJ1-2; D is unresolved. Per germline, CDR1 MNHEY and CDR2 SMNVEV (reference sequence). This CDR3 contains 16 residues. V lost 2 bases to trimming and J lost 4 bases, with 17 bases between them. The CDR3 region is CASSLGSQPSPYGYTF. CDR3 in DNA: TGTGCCAGCAGTTTAGGGTCACAGCCCTCCCCCTATGGCTACACCTTC.

V is TRBV3-1 (or the pseudogene TRBV3-2) and J is TRBJ1-4; D is unresolved. The germline V gene encodes CDR1 LGHDT and CDR2 YNNKEL (reference sequence). The CDR3 runs to 16 residues. V dropped 1 base and J dropped 4 bases, with 13 bases sitting between them. The CDR3 loop is CASSQVKRSINEKLFF. The CDR3 DNA is TGTGCCAGCAGCCAAGTTAAAAGGAGCATTAATGAAAAACTGTTTTTT.

This clone showed up just once. The gene calls are TRBV25-1 and TRBJ2-7; perhaps TRBD2 as D (6 bases). This CDR3 region has 15 residues. V was pared by 7 bases and J by 4 bases, with 20 bases between. Germline V gene data show CDR1 as MGHDK and CDR2 as SYGVNS. The CDR3, as DNA: TGTGCCAGCATTCGACCACCGGGAGAAAGGTACGAGCAGTACGTC. Translated: CASIRPPGERYEQYV.